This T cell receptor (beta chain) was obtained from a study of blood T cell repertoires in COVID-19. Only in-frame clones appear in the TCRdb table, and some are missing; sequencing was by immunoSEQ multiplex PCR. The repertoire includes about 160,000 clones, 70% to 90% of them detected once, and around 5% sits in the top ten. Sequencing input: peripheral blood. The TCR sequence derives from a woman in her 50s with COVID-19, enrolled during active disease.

The CDR3 region is CASRSVSNQPQHF. CDR3 in DNA: TGTGCCAGCAGATCTGTCAGCAATCAGCCCCAGCATTTT. The J gene is TRBJ1-5, the V gene TRBV27, with D uncertain. V lost 6 bases to trimming and J lost 1 base, with 7 bases between them. The CDR3 contains 13 residues. Germline V lookup: CDR1 MNHEY, CDR2 SMNVEV (reference sequence).